Listed here is a single T cell receptor beta chain. The CDR3 consists of 14 residues. Germline V CDR1 and CDR2: SGHNT, YENEEA. Trimming cost V 5 bases and J 0 bases, with 11 bases left between them. Assay: immunoSEQ multiplex PCR; the TCRdb copy retains only in-frame clones and omits some. Among millions of clones listed, over 85% were seen once. The sample comes from a study of shared clonotypes between healthy human individuals. The sample taken for sequencing was naive CD4+ T cells sorted from blood. The sample's subset: CD45RA+ positively selected. The receptor's source is a man aged 18 to 29 in good health. The chain links TRBV11-3 to TRBJ2-7; the D gene is possibly TRBD1 (6 bases). The CDR3 DNA reads as TGTGCCAGCAGCCGCAGGGGAACCTCCTACGAGCAGTACTTC. This translates into CASSRRGTSYEQYF.